A single sample is the source of the 27 T cell receptor beta chains below, sequenced in a study of cytomegalovirus exposure and HLA in healthy donors (dated by TCRdb to about 2017). Preparation of the library involved the immunoSEQ multiplex PCR assay. A mixture of 60 forward primers for TCR Vbeta segments and 13 reverse primers for TCR Jbeta segments was used in the multiplex PCR. TCRdb took this table from immuneACCESS and kept in-frame rearrangements with V and J called. Such tables lack part of the clones; where checked against another copy, unresolved V genes explain under half of the gap, and the rest is unexplained. The sample includes 60,000 to 80,000 clones, with roughly 77% observed a single time. 4.5% to 6% of the sample goes to the ten largest clones. Sequenced input: PBMCs. The receptors shown here come from a woman between 25 and 40 years old in good health and CMV-seronegative.

The rearrangement joins TRBV7-9 to TRBJ2-2, with D possibly being TRBD2 (5 bases). The CDR3 consists of 12 residues. V lost 2 bases and J 8 bases, leaving 6 bases between the germline ends. Germline V gene lookup returns CDR1 SEHNR and CDR2 FQNEAQ (reference sequence). CDR3 loop: CASSLSGGELFF. As DNA, the CDR3 is TGTGCCAGCAGCTTAAGCGGAGGGGAGCTGTTTTTT.

This sequence joins TRBV4-2 and TRBJ2-1, with no clear D. Looked up from germline, CDR1 is LGHNA and CDR2 is YNFKEQ. V lost 0 bases and J lost 7, with 10 bases in between. CDR3 length equals 14 residues. In nucleotides, the CDR3 is TGTGCCAGCAGCCAAGAGGCCGCCTGGAATGAGCAGTTCTTC. Translation: CASSQEAAWNEQFF.

This clone was recorded once. This rearrangement joins TRBV19 to TRBJ2-7; maybe TRBD1 (5 bases). The CDR3 covers 14 residues. Trimming took 2 bases from V and 5 from J, leaving 13 bases between them. Germline values: CDR1 LNHDA, CDR2 SQIVND (reference sequence). The CDR3 here is CASSIRGQNHEQYF. The CDR3 DNA follows: TGTGCCAGTAGTATAAGGGGTCAGAACCACGAGCAGTACTTC.

Of note for this clone: Other DNA sequences from this sample encode an identical CDR3 as well. CDR3 sequence: CSVFLAGETAYEQYF. The CDR3 DNA reads as TGCAGCGTTTTTTTGGCGGGAGAAACAGCCTACGAGCAGTACTTC. The rearrangement uses TRBV29-1 and TRBJ2-7; 7 positions agree with TRBD2. The CDR3 covers 15 residues. CDR1 SQVTM and CDR2 ANQGSEA come from the germline V gene. The V and J ends lost 5 bases and 2 bases, in that order; junction bases with no gene match: 12.

The chain combines TRBV5-1 with TRBJ2-3, with 9 nucleotides matching TRBD2. Germline V gene lookup returns CDR1 SGHRS and CDR2 YFSETQ. With V trimmed by 4 bases and J by 0 bases, 6 bases remained unmatched. The CDR3 covers 16 residues. CDR3 residues: CASSIGLATSTDTQYF. DNA for the CDR3: TGCGCCAGCAGCATCGGACTAGCGACTAGCACAGATACGCAGTATTTT.

The chain is built from TRBV29-1 and TRBJ2-3; tentatively, D is TRBD1 (6 bases). The CDR3 has 14 residues. Trimming took off 2 bases at V and 5 bases at J, with 14 bases between the two ends. Germline V gene lookup returns CDR1 SQVTM and CDR2 ANQGSEA. This chain's CDR3 is CSVEYAGEKDTQYF. CDR3 DNA: TGCAGCGTTGAATACGCAGGGGAGAAAGATACGCAGTATTTT.

The CDR3 region is CASSSTGQGPGNTIYF. CDR3 DNA: TGCGCCAGCAGTTCTACGGGACAGGGCCCTGGAAACACCATATATTTT. This chain links TRBV5-1 with TRBJ1-3; 9 bases align to TRBD1. V lost 5 bases, J lost 2 bases, and 8 bases stayed unmatched. CDR1 is SGHRS, CDR2 YFSETQ, per germline. The CDR3 length is 16 residues.

In its sample, this clone was seen a few times. The V gene is TRBV28, the J gene TRBJ2-7; 9 bases agree with TRBD1. The CDR3 loop spans 14 amino acids. V trimming: 6 bases; J trimming: 2 bases; junction bases outside the gene matches: 5. The germline gives CDR1 MDHEN, CDR2 SYDVKM. The CDR3: CASSTGQGTYEQYF. CDR3 sequence (DNA): TGTGCCAGCAGCACGGGACAGGGAACCTACGAGCAGTACTTC.

In the case of this clone: The junction does not match germline at one end; this may be a read error. This chain connects TRBV7-9 to TRBJ2-1, with unresolved D. The CDR3 length is 12 residues. Germline assignment: CDR1 SEHNR and CDR2 FQNEAQ (reference sequence). The CDR3 DNA reads as TGTTCCAGCAGCTTTGTCCCAAATGAGCAGTTCTTC. Translated, it gives CSSSFVPNEQFF.

Regarding this clone: Its ends do not fully match the called genes, so a read error is possible. J is TRBJ2-1 and V is TRBV7-7; weak D call: TRBD1 (6 bases). Germline CDR1 reads SSHAT; CDR2 reads FNYEAQ (reference sequence). CDR3 length equals 15 residues. CDR3 sequence (DNA): TGTGCTAGCAGCGCCCTACCCAGGGGCCTCCCTGAGCAGTTCTTC. It is translated as CASSALPRGLPEQFF.

This sequence joins TRBV9 and TRBJ1-3, with 8 bases identical to TRBD1. V lost 3 bases to trimming and J lost 6 bases; unmatched junction nucleotides: 14. Germline CDR1 SGDLS, CDR2 YYNGEE. This CDR3 spans 17 amino acids. The chain's CDR3 is CASSGRERTGISNTIYF. CDR3 bases: TGTGCCAGCAGCGGAAGGGAGAGGACAGGGATCTCAAACACCATATATTTT. Combining the CDR3 with reference TRBV9 and TRBJ1-3 gives the whole variable domain DSGVTQTPKHLITATGQRVTLRCSPRSGDLSVYWYQQSLDQGLQFLIQYYNGEERAKGNILERFSAQQFPDLHSELNLSSLELGDSALYFCASSGRERTGISNTIYFGEGSWLTVV.

The V and J genes are TRBV29-1 and TRBJ2-3; 10 bases line up with TRBD1. Looked up from germline, CDR1 is SQVTM and CDR2 is ANQGSEA. The CDR3 is made up of 13 amino acids. With 3 bases clipped from V and 3 bases from J, the junction kept 0 bases outside the gene matches. The CDR3 loop reads CSVEGQGTDTQYF. The CDR3 DNA reads TGCAGCGTTGAGGGACAGGGGACAGATACGCAGTATTTT.

This sequence joins TRBV28 and TRBJ2-3; no firm D call. The germline gives CDR1 MDHEN, CDR2 SYDVKM. The length of the CDR3 is 11 residues. Trimming took off 2 bases at V and 5 bases at J, with 2 bases between the two ends. In nucleotides, the CDR3 is TGTGCCAGCAGTTTACGAGATACGCAGTATTTT. It translates to CASSLRDTQYF.

V is TRBV27 and J is TRBJ2-1; 13 positions agree with TRBD2. The germline V gene has CDR1 MNHEY and CDR2 SMNVEV (reference sequence). This CDR3 spans 15 amino acids. Trimming cost V 5 bases and J 8 bases; bases outside gene matches: 6. Here the CDR3 reads CASSVGLAGMYEQFF. The CDR3 nucleotides are TGTGCCAGCAGTGTGGGACTAGCGGGAATGTATGAGCAGTTCTTC.

In its sample, this clone was seen a few times. This rearrangement joins TRBV2 to TRBJ1-1; 9 bases agree with TRBD1. The CDR3 extends over 14 amino acids. Trimming took 10 bases from V and 0 from J; bases not matched to a gene: 6. Germline V CDR1 and CDR2: SNHLY, FYNNEI. CDR3 sequence (DNA): TGTGCCACCCGGACAGGGGTCATGAACACTGAAGCTTTCTTT. It yields the protein CATRTGVMNTEAFF.

The CDR3 protein is CASSQDGRNEQFF. The CDR3 DNA sequence: TGTGCCAGCAGCCAAGACGGCAGGAATGAGCAGTTCTTC. The rearrangement joins TRBV4-2 to TRBJ2-1, with D uncertain. Looked up from germline, CDR1 is LGHNA and CDR2 is YNFKEQ. The CDR3 spans 13 residues. The V gene lost 0 bases and the J gene lost 7 bases, with 7 bases spanning the gap.

The rearrangement links TRBV19 to TRBJ2-1; a possible D gene is TRBD2 (6 bases). Between the trimmed V and J ends, which lost 6 bases and 0 bases, there was a span of 12 bases. The CDR3 is 15 amino acids. Germline-derived CDR1 and CDR2 are LNHDA and SQIVND (reference sequence). The CDR3: CASRGGGSSYNEQFF. The CDR3 region has the DNA TGTGCCAGTAGGGGTGGGGGGAGCTCCTACAATGAGCAGTTCTTC.

This clone was found a few times. The rearrangement uses TRBV5-4 and TRBJ2-7; possibly TRBD1 for D (6 bases). CDR3 length equals 15 residues. V dropped 0 bases and J dropped 2 bases, with 12 bases sitting between them. Germline assignment: CDR1 SGHNT and CDR2 YYREEE (reference sequence). This CDR3 is CASSLAGTLTYEQYV. Written as DNA, the CDR3 is TGTGCCAGCAGCTTGGCCGGGACACTAACCTACGAGCAGTACGTC.

V is TRBV25-1 and J is TRBJ2-1; TRBD2 matches at 8 bases. V shed 3 bases, J shed 4 bases, and the junction held 5 bases outside the gene matches. The germline V gene encodes CDR1 MGHDK and CDR2 SYGVNS. The CDR3 has 15 amino acids. Here the CDR3 reads CASSEKASGYNEQFF. Written as DNA, the CDR3 is TGTGCCAGCAGTGAGAAGGCTAGCGGGTACAATGAGCAGTTCTTC.

This sequence joins TRBV5-4 and TRBJ1-4; D is perhaps TRBD1 (5 bases). The CDR3 consists of 15 residues. Trimming pared 0 bases from V and 8 bases from J, leaving 14 bases between. Per the germline V gene, CDR1 is SGHNT and CDR2 is YYREEE (reference sequence). In DNA form, the CDR3 reads TGTGCCAGCAGCTTGGTTGGGGGGTTTGAGGAAAAACTGTTTTTT. The encoded protein is CASSLVGGFEEKLFF.

The rearrangement joins TRBV5-1 to TRBJ2-1, with 14 nucleotides matching TRBD2. Germline trimming cut 0 bases from V and 1 base from J; bases unmatched to any gene: 3. Germline V gene sequence: CDR1 SGHRS, CDR2 YFSETQ. The CDR3 has 18 amino acids. CDR3 DNA: TGCGCCAGCAGCTTGGTAGGGACTAGCGGGAGTTCCTACAATGAGCAGTTCTTC. It specifies CASSLVGTSGSSYNEQFF.

The rearrangement links TRBV5-4 to TRBJ1-1; D is unresolved. The V and J ends lost 1 base and 6 bases respectively, with 16 bases between them. In germline, CDR1 is SGHNT, CDR2 YYREEE (reference sequence). The CDR3 covers 15 residues. The CDR3 DNA reads TGTGCCAGCAGCTTGATAGGACTTCTTAAATCTGAAGCTTTCTTT. It encodes CASSLIGLLKSEAFF.

This clone appeared a few times. The V call is TRBV9, the J call TRBJ1-1; D perhaps matches TRBD1 (5 bases). The germline V and J ends were trimmed by 0 bases and 1 base, with 16 bases remaining between them. CDR1 SGDLS and CDR2 YYNGEE come from the germline V gene. CDR3 length: 17 amino acids. The DNA of the CDR3 is TGTGCCAGCAGCGTAGCTACGGGGGGACTACAGAACACTGAAGCTTTCTTT. It is translated as CASSVATGGLQNTEAFF.

The rearrangement joins TRBV10-3 to TRBJ2-1; D is perhaps TRBD2 (5 bases). CDR3 length equals 11 residues. Germline-derived CDR1 and CDR2 are ENHRY and SYGVKD. V was clipped by 4 bases and J by 8 bases, with 6 bases between them. The CDR3, as DNA: TGTGCCATCAGTGCGGGATATGAGCAGTTCTTC. Translation gives CAISAGYEQFF.

The J gene is TRBJ2-2, the V gene TRBV4-1; TRBD1 matches at 8 bases. Germline V gene sequence: CDR1 MGHRA, CDR2 YSYEKL. The J segment lost 2 bases and the V segment lost 4 bases, leaving 6 bases of the junction unmatched. The CDR3 is made up of 16 amino acids. Here the CDR3 DNA reads TGCGCCAGCAGCCCCCGGACAGGGCCTAACACCGGGGAGCTGTTTTTT. Translation gives CASSPRTGPNTGELFF.

CDR3 sequence reads: CASSLNRGRDTEAFF. The DNA of the CDR3 is TGTGCCAGCAGCTTAAACAGGGGGAGGGACACTGAAGCTTTCTTT. V gene TRBV5-8 combines with J gene TRBJ1-1; 8 bases line up with TRBD1. Unmatched junction bases numbered 6, after V lost 2 bases and J lost 3 bases. The CDR3 sequence is 15 residues long. The germline CDR1 and CDR2 sequences are SGHTS and YDEGEE.

The chain joins TRBV19 to TRBJ2-7; D is possibly TRBD1 (6 bases). From germline, CDR1 is LNHDA and CDR2 SQIVND (reference sequence). This CDR3 comprises 11 residues. Trimming stripped 11 bases from V and 11 bases from J, with 19 bases between. In DNA form, the CDR3 reads TGTGCCTTATCCCGACAGGACCGAGAGTACGTC. This encodes CALSRQDREYV.